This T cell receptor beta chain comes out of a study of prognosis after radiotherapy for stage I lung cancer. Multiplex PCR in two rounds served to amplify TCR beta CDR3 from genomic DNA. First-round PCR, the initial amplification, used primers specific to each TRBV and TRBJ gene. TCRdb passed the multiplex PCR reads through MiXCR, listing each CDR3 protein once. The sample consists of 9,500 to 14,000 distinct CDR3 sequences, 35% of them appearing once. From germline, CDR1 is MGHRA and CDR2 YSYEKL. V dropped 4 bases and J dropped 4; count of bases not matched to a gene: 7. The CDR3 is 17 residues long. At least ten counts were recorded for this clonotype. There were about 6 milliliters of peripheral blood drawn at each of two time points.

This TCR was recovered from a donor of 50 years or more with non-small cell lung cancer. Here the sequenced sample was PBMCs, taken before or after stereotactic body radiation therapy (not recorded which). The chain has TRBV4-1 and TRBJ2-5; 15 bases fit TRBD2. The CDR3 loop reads CASSLWTSGGGSETQYF. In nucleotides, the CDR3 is TGCGCCAGCAGCCTATGGACTAGCGGGGGGGGGTCAGAGACCCAGTACTTC.